The 21 T cell receptor beta chains in this list originate from one sample, sequenced in a study of blood T cell repertoires in COVID-19. Some clones are missing from TCRdb's copy, which holds only in-frame ones; the method was immunoSEQ multiplex PCR. The sample lists about 250,000 clones; around 88% were seen once. Input material: peripheral blood. The source is a woman over 75 with COVID-19, enrolled during active disease.

J is TRBJ1-2 and V is TRBV3-1 (or the pseudogene TRBV3-2); 8 bases agree with TRBD1. CDR1 and CDR2 from the germline V gene are LGHDT and YNNKEL (reference sequence). Trimming removed 5 bases from V and 4 bases from J; junction bases left unmatched: 6. This CDR3 contains 14 residues. The CDR3 region is CASSDTGGGYGYTF. The CDR3 nucleotides are TGTGCCAGCAGCGACACAGGGGGTGGCTATGGCTACACCTTC.

The chain carries TRBV6-4 and TRBJ2-2; no firm D call. The V gene lost 2 bases and the J gene lost 4 bases, with 2 bases spanning the gap. The CDR3 runs 12 residues. Germline V gene sequence: CDR1 MRHNA, CDR2 SNTAGT. The CDR3 DNA follows: TGTGCCAGCAGTGACCGCACCGGGGAGCTGTTTTTT. This encodes CASSDRTGELFF.

The chain is built from TRBV24-1 and TRBJ2-2; TRBD2 matches 16 bases. Trimming at V came to 4 bases and at J to 6 bases, leaving 7 bases not matched to a gene. The CDR3 is 18 amino acids. CDR1 KGHDR and CDR2 SFDVKD come from the germline V gene. CDR3 nucleotides: TGTGCCACCAGTGAGTCGGGACTAGCGGGGGGGATCTCCGGGGAGCTGTTTTTT. It translates to CATSESGLAGGISGELFF.

J is TRBJ1-1 and V is TRBV19; 8 bases agree with TRBD1. The CDR3 covers 14 residues. Germline CDR1 reads LNHDA; CDR2 reads SQIVND (reference sequence). Unmatched junction bases numbered 8, after V lost 3 bases and J lost 8 bases. The CDR3 nucleotides read TGTGCCAGTAGTATCCCCTCGGACAGGGCCGAAGCTTTCTTT. It translates to CASSIPSDRAEAFF.

The V call is TRBV10-3, the J call TRBJ2-7; 10 positions match TRBD1. V lost 2 bases to trimming and J lost 5 bases; unmatched junction nucleotides: 3. The CDR3 runs to 14 residues. Germline assignment: CDR1 ENHRY and CDR2 SYGVKD. Here the CDR3 reads CAISERDRGDEQYF. CDR3 bases: TGTGCCATCAGTGAGCGGGACAGGGGTGACGAGCAGTACTTC.

The rearrangement joins TRBV9 to TRBJ1-2; D possibly corresponds to TRBD1 (6 bases). Per germline, CDR1 SGDLS and CDR2 YYNGEE. Trimming left V 3 bases short and J 2 bases short, with 14 bases between. The CDR3 runs 15 residues. In DNA, the CDR3 is TGTGCCAGCAGCGCCAAGGAGGGGGGGAACTATGGCTACACCTTC. Translating gives CASSAKEGGNYGYTF.

The chain is built from TRBV5-4 and TRBJ1-2; 8 nucleotides agree with TRBD1. V was clipped by 4 bases and J by 6 bases; unmatched bases: 11. Germline CDR1 is SGHNT and CDR2 is YYREEE (reference sequence). The CDR3 runs 15 residues. The CDR3 here is CASSGQDRVYDGYTF. The DNA of the CDR3 is TGTGCCAGCAGCGGCCAGGACAGGGTTTACGATGGCTACACCTTC.

The rearrangement links TRBV28 to TRBJ1-5, with 8 bases identical to TRBD1. The CDR3 loop spans 16 amino acids. Germline V gene sequence: CDR1 MDHEN, CDR2 SYDVKM. V lost 5 bases to trimming and J lost 3 bases; unmatched junction nucleotides: 9. The CDR3 reads CASSPRGQGVNQPQHF. DNA of the CDR3: TGTGCCAGCAGTCCTCGAGGACAGGGAGTCAATCAGCCCCAGCATTTT.

This sequence joins TRBV7-9 and TRBJ2-1; 9 bases agree with TRBD1. V lost 2 bases and J lost 9; bases outside the gene matches: 8. The CDR3 spans 15 residues. Germline CDR1 reads SEHNR; CDR2 reads FQNEAQ (reference sequence). The CDR3 region is CASSLIEDRGGEQFF. The CDR3 bases are TGTGCCAGCAGCTTAATCGAGGACAGGGGCGGTGAGCAGTTCTTC.

The rearrangement links TRBV7-2 to TRBJ1-3; no reliable D call. V dropped 2 bases and J dropped 2 bases, with 4 bases sitting between them. This CDR3 is built from 13 residues. The V gene's germline CDR1 is SGHTA and CDR2 FQGNSA. CDR3 DNA sequence: TGTGCCAGCAGCTTAAATACTGGAAACACCATATATTTT. Its protein product is CASSLNTGNTIYF. Complete variable domain (other parts from reference TRBV7-2 and TRBJ1-3): GAGVSQSPSNKVTEKGKDVELRCDPISGHTALYWYRQSLGQGLEFLIYFQGNSAPDKSGLPSDRFSAERTGGSVSTLTIQRTQQEDSAVYLCASSLNTGNTIYFGEGSWLTVV.

The chain has TRBV10-3 and TRBJ2-5, with 8 bases that match TRBD2. The CDR3 runs to 16 residues. The germline gives CDR1 ENHRY, CDR2 SYGVKD. V was clipped by 8 bases and J by 1 base; unmatched bases: 12. DNA of the CDR3: TGTGCCATCCAACCGGGTGGGACTAGGGCCCAAGAGACCCAGTACTTC. It is translated as CAIQPGGTRAQETQYF.

J is TRBJ1-2 and V is TRBV7-3; the D is unclear. V lost 4 bases to trimming and J lost 7 bases, with 13 bases between them. Germline assignment: CDR1 SGHTA and CDR2 FQGTGA. The CDR3 totals 13 residues. CDR3 residues: CASSSADGVGYTF. The CDR3 nucleotides read TGTGCCAGCAGCTCTGCGGACGGGGTTGGCTACACCTTC.

Regarding this clone: Other DNA sequences of this sample code for an identical CDR3. V gene TRBV12-3 or TRBV12-4 combines with J gene TRBJ2-7, with D uncertain. Trimming took off 5 bases at V and 0 bases at J, with 8 bases between the two ends. This CDR3 region has 13 residues. The CDR3 sequence: CASSSTSSYEQYF. The CDR3 DNA reads as TGTGCCAGCAGTAGTACCAGCTCCTACGAGCAGTACTTC.

This clone has only one observation. This chain uses TRBV11-2 with TRBJ2-5; 7 bases match TRBD1. Germline assignment: CDR1 SGHAT and CDR2 FQNNGV. CDR3 length: 15 amino acids. With V trimmed by 4 bases and J by 0 bases, 5 bases remained unmatched. DNA for the CDR3: TGTGCCAGCAGCTCCTCCGGGACAGACCAAGAGACCCAGTACTTC. Encoded protein: CASSSSGTDQETQYF.

This rearrangement joins TRBV19 to TRBJ1-5; perhaps TRBD1 as D (6 bases). Per the germline V gene, CDR1 is LNHDA and CDR2 is SQIVND (reference sequence). The V end was cut by 4 bases, the J end by 7 bases, with 14 bases between. The CDR3 is 14 amino acids. In DNA form, the CDR3 reads TGTGCCAGTAGTAGTATGGGGGCGAGACAGCCCCAGCATTTT. Its protein product is CASSSMGARQPQHF.

V and J are TRBV5-1 and TRBJ2-7; 9 bases line up with TRBD1. Germline V gene lookup returns CDR1 SGHRS and CDR2 YFSETQ. This CDR3 comprises 15 residues. V trimming: 0 bases; J trimming: 6 bases; junction bases outside the gene matches: 7. As DNA, the CDR3 is TGCGCCAGCAGCTTGGATGGGGACAGGGCCCGCGAGCAGTACTTC. Its translation is CASSLDGDRAREQYF.

The J gene is TRBJ1-5, the V gene TRBV6-6, with 9 bases identical to TRBD1. Germline values: CDR1 MNHNY, CDR2 SVGAGI (reference sequence). The CDR3 is 16 residues long. With 5 bases clipped from V and 2 bases from J, the junction kept 7 bases outside the gene matches. In DNA form, the CDR3 reads TGTGCCAGCAGTGCGGACAGGGGAATCGGCAATCAGCCCCAGCATTTT. Its protein product is CASSADRGIGNQPQHF.

The chain links TRBV6-5 to TRBJ2-7; TRBD2 agrees at 7 bases. The CDR3 contains 13 residues. CDR1 and CDR2 from the germline V gene are MNHEY and SVGAGI. After removal of 3 bases from V and 5 bases from J, the junction contained 4 bases not matched to a gene. As DNA, the CDR3 is TGTGCCAGCAGTTATCCGGGAGGCCACGAGCAGTACTTC. Its protein is CASSYPGGHEQYF.

This chain joins TRBV11-2 and TRBJ2-5, with D possibly matching TRBD2 (5 bases). Trimming took 1 base from V and 2 from J, leaving 5 bases between them. The germline V gene has CDR1 SGHAT and CDR2 FQNNGV. The CDR3 loop spans 13 amino acids. The CDR3 region has the DNA TGTGCCAGCAGCTTAGTAGCGCAAGAGACCCAGTACTTC. As protein: CASSLVAQETQYF.

This chain connects TRBV27 to TRBJ1-2, with 10 bases identical to TRBD1. The CDR3 runs to 15 residues. The germline CDR1 and CDR2 sequences are MNHEY and SMNVEV (reference sequence). J was trimmed by 6 bases and V by 2 bases; bases with no gene match: 6. The CDR3, as DNA: TGTGCCAGCAGTTTAGGTCTTGGGACAGGGGATGGCTACACCTTC. It codes for CASSLGLGTGDGYTF.

J is TRBJ2-2 and V is TRBV9, with TRBD1 as a possible D gene (6 bases). Per germline, CDR1 SGDLS and CDR2 YYNGEE. Trimming left V 0 bases short and J 1 base short, with 10 bases between. The CDR3 runs to 16 residues. DNA of the CDR3: TGTGCCAGCAGCGTAGACCCGACAGGGAACACCGGGGAGCTGTTTTTT. Encoded protein: CASSVDPTGNTGELFF.